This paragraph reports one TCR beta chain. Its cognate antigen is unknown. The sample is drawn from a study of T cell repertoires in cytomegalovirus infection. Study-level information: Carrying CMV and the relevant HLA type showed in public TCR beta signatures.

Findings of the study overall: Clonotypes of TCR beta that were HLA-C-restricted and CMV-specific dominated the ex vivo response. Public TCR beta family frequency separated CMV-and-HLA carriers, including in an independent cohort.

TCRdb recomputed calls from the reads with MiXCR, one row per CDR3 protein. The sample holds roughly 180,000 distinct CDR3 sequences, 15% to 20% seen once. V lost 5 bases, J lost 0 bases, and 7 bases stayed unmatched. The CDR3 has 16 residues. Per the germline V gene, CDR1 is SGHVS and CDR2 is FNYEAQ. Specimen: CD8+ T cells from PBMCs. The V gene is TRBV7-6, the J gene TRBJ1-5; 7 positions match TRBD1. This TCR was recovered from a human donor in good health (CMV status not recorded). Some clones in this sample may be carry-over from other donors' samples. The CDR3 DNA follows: TGTGCCAGCAGCCCGGGGACAGCTTGTAGCAATCAGCCCCAGCATTTT. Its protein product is CASSPGTACSNQPQHF.